Listed below are T cell receptor beta chains from one sample, sequenced in a study of Tregs in tolerant kidney transplant recipients. Using immunoSEQ multiplex PCR, the repertoire was profiled, and TCRdb retains in-frame clones only, with some absent. The data hold 98,000 or so clones, with 90% observed a single time. The sequencing used CD4+ T cells from blood, collected before the transplant. The receptors come from a human donor who received a combined kidney and bone marrow transplant. Both conserved end residues are part of each CDR3. The D gene is left open where the match is weak. Clone size is not always given. Where it is, it says once, few, many or a class for expanded clones.

V,size,length,J,D,CDR3,DNA
TRBV19,.,13,TRBJ2-3,TRBD1,CASRDRGPDTQYF,TGTGCCAGTAGGGACAGGGGGCCAGATACGCAGTATTTT
TRBV28,.,15,TRBJ2-1,TRBD1,CASSLGGQGGNEQFF,TGTGCCAGCAGTTTGGGGGGACAGGGGGGAAATGAGCAGTTCTTC
TRBV28,few,14,TRBJ1-2,.,CASSYKDRHYGYTF,TGTGCCAGCAGTTACAAGGACAGACACTATGGCTACACCTTC
TRBV19,.,15,TRBJ2-7,TRBD2,CASSLSGTRPYEQYF,TGTGCCAGTAGCCTCTCCGGGACTAGGCCCTACGAGCAGTACTTC
TRBV29-1,.,13,TRBJ1-2,.,CSVEENNRYGYTF,TGCAGCGTTGAAGAAAACAACCGCTATGGCTACACCTTC
TRBV9,once,15,TRBJ2-4,.,CASSVDGAPKNIQYF,TGTGCCAGCAGCGTAGATGGGGCACCTAAAAACATTCAGTACTTC
TRBV28,.,16,TRBJ2-3,TRBD2,CASSLPLLAGEDTQYF,TGTGCCAGCAGTTTACCACTACTAGCGGGAGAAGATACGCAGTATTTT
TRBV6-6,.,14,TRBJ1-2,TRBD1,CASREPATGDGYTF,TGTGCCAGCAGGGAGCCAGCGACAGGGGATGGCTACACCTTC
TRBV19,.,15,TRBJ2-4,.,CASRSAGLAKNIQYF,TGTGCCAGCCGGTCGGCGGGACTAGCCAAAAACATTCAGTACTTC
TRBV2,.,14,TRBJ1-1,.,CASRAGTMNTEAFF,TGTGCCAGCAGAGCCGGGACAATGAACACTGAAGCTTTCTTT
TRBV4-1,.,16,TRBJ1-1,.,CASSQPINSRGTEAFF,TGCGCCAGCAGCCAACCAATAAACTCGCGAGGCACTGAAGCTTTCTTT
TRBV18,.,14,TRBJ1-1,.,CASSPQRVGTEAFF,TGTGCCAGCTCACCACAGAGGGTTGGCACTGAAGCTTTCTTT
TRBV4-1,.,16,TRBJ1-5,.,CASSPLWQGRNQPQHF,TGCGCCAGCAGCCCGCTCTGGCAGGGCCGTAATCAGCCCCAGCATTTT
TRBV9,.,18,TRBJ2-1,.,CASSVFGPVGGGYNEQFF,TGTGCCAGCAGCGTATTCGGACCCGTGGGGGGTGGTTACAATGAGCAGTTCTTC
TRBV6-1,.,17,TRBJ2-1,TRBD2,CASSEVRLAGLYNEQFF,TGTGCCAGCAGTGAAGTACGGTTAGCGGGGCTTTACAATGAGCAGTTCTTC
TRBV28,few,15,TRBJ1-6,TRBD1,CASRPRDRGTSPLHF,TGTGCCAGCAGACCAAGGGACAGGGGAACCTCACCCCTCCACTTT
TRBV5-6,.,15,TRBJ1-5,TRBD1,CASSLADRVGQPQHF,TGTGCCAGCAGCTTGGCCGACAGGGTGGGTCAGCCCCAGCATTTT
TRBV19,.,13,TRBJ2-3,.,CASIPRNTDTQYF,TGTGCCAGTATTCCGCGAAACACAGATACGCAGTATTTT
TRBV29-1,.,14,TRBJ1-1,.,CSVEDKGGRPEAFF,TGCAGCGTTGAAGATAAGGGCGGGCGGCCTGAAGCTTTCTTT
TRBV7-2,.,14,TRBJ1-2,TRBD1,CASSLDRGLDGYTF,TGTGCCAGCAGCTTGGACAGGGGCCTCGATGGCTACACCTTC
TRBV29-1,.,13,TRBJ2-1,TRBD1,CSVDRGQEGEQFF,TGCAGCGTTGACAGGGGGCAAGAGGGTGAGCAGTTCTTC
TRBV25-1,few,13,TRBJ1-5,.,CASSADSYQPQHF,TGTGCCAGCAGCGCTGACAGCTATCAGCCCCAGCATTTT
TRBV6-5,.,15,TRBJ2-3,.,CASSSLEGGRDTQYF,TGTGCCAGCAGTTCCCTAGAGGGAGGCAGGGATACGCAGTATTTT
TRBV7-2,.,12,TRBJ2-1,.,CASSLLYNEQFF,TGTGCCAGCAGCTTACTTTACAATGAGCAGTTCTTC
TRBV7-2,few,14,TRBJ1-2,.,CASSFGRAGYGYTF,TGTGCCAGCAGCTTCGGCAGGGCCGGGTATGGCTACACCTTC
TRBV2,.,13,TRBJ1-2,.,CASGTGANYGYTF,TGTGCCAGCGGTACGGGAGCTAACTATGGCTACACCTTC